This T cell receptor (beta chain) was captured by sequencing in a study of blood T cell repertoires in COVID-19. Trimming removed 3 bases from V and 1 base from J; junction bases left unmatched: 9. The CDR3 has 19 residues. CDR1 LNHDA and CDR2 SQIVND come from the germline V gene (reference sequence). Generated by immunoSEQ multiplex PCR, the TCRdb table keeps only in-frame clones and is missing some. The table shows some 240,000 clones, with 84% occurring only once. J is TRBJ1-6 and V is TRBV19; TRBD1 agrees at 10 bases. Material: PBMCs or T cells enriched from blood (not recorded which). This receptor was taken from a man aged 30 to 45 with acute COVID-19. The DNA of the CDR3 is TGTGCCAGTAGTATCTTCCTGGGACAGGGGTCTTCCTATAATTCACCCCTCCACTTT. Protein sequence: CASSIFLGQGSSYNSPLHF.